This T cell receptor beta chain was recovered during a study of blood T cell repertoires in COVID-19. Study as a whole: Sources were T cells, B-cell-depleted T cells, or PBMCs; the material itself was cDNA or gDNA.

CDR3 size: 15 residues. V lost 5 bases to trimming and J lost 8 bases; unmatched junction nucleotides: 8. Germline loops: CDR1 MGHRA, CDR2 YSYEKL. Measured with immunoSEQ multiplex PCR; TCRdb has only the in-frame clones, and not every one. The table lists about 140,000 clones, about 80% of them singletons. Study members were between roughly 18 and 90 years old and lived in 20 to 30 US regions. Participants had their cohort set by participant-reported clinical history. In the 2 weeks before study entry, exposed participants met a COVID-19 case, which was PCR-confirmed or clinician-diagnosed. Sequenced: PBMCs or T cells enriched from blood (not recorded which). J is TRBJ2-2 and V is TRBV4-1, with TRBD2 matching over 10 bases. The origin of this receptor is a woman aged 18-35 years who had been exposed to COVID-19. CDR3 bases: TGCGCCAGCAGCTTCGGGACTAGCGCCTGGGGGGAGCTGTTTTTT. As protein: CASSFGTSAWGELFF.